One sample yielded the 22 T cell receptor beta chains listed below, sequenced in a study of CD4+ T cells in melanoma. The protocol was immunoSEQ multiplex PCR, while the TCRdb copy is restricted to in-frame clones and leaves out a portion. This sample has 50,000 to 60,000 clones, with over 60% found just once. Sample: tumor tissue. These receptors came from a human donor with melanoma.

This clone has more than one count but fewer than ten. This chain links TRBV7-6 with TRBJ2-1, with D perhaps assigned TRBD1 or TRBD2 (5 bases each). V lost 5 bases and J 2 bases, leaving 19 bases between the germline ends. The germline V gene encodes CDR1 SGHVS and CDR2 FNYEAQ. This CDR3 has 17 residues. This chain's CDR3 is CASSGGWTTGAYNEQFF. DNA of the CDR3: TGTGCCAGCAGCGGGGGATGGACCACCGGGGCCTACAATGAGCAGTTCTTC.

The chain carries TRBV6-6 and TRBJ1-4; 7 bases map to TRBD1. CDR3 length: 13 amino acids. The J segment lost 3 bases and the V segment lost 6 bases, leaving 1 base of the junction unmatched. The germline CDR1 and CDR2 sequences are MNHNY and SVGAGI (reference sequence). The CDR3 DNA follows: TGTGCCAGCAGCGACAGGGCTAATGAAAAACTGTTTTTT. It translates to CASSDRANEKLFF.

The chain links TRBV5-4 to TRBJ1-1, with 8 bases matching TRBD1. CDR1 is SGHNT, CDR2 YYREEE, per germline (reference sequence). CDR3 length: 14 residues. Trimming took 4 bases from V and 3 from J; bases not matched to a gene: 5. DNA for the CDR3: TGTGCCAGCAGCAAAGCAGGGGGCGACACTGAAGCTTTCTTT. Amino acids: CASSKAGGDTEAFF.

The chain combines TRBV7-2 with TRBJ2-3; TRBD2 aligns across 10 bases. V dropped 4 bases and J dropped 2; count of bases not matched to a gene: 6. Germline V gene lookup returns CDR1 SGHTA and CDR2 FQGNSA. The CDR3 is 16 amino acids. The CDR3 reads CASSSSGLAATDTQYF. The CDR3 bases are TGTGCCAGCAGCTCGTCCGGACTAGCGGCCACAGATACGCAGTATTTT.

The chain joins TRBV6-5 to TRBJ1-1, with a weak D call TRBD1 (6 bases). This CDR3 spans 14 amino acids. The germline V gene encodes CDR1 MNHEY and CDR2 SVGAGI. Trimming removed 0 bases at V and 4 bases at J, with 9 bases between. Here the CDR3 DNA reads TGTGCCAGCAGTTACTCGGACAGACCCACTGAAGCTTTCTTT. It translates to CASSYSDRPTEAFF.

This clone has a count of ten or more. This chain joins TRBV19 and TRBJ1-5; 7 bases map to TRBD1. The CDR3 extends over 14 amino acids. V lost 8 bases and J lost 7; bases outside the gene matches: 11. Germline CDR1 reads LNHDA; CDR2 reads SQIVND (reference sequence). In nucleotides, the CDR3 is TGTGCCAGTGCCCCAGGGGGGCCAGGGCAGCCCCAGCATTTT. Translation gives CASAPGGPGQPQHF.

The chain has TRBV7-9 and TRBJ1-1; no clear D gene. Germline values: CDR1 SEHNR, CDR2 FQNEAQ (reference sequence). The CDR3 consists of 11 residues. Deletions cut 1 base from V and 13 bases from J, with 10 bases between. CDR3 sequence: CASSLEQRIFF. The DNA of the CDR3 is TGTGCCAGCAGCTTAGAACAGCGGATTTTCTTT.

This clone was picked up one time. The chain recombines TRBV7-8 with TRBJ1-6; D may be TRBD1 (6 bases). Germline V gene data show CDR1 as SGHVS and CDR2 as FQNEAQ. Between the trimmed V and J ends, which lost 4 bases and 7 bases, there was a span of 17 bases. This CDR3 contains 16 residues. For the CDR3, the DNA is TGTGCCAGCAGCTCACCTGCGGGGGCCGAAAATTCACCCCTCCACTTT. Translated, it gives CASSSPAGAENSPLHF.

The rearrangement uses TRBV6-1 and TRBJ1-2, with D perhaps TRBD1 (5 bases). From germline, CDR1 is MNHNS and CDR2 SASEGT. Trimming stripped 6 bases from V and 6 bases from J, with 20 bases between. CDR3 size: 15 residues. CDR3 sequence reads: CASSSEVAGMNGYTF. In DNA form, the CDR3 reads TGTGCCAGCAGCTCCGAGGTGGCAGGGATGAATGGCTACACCTTC.

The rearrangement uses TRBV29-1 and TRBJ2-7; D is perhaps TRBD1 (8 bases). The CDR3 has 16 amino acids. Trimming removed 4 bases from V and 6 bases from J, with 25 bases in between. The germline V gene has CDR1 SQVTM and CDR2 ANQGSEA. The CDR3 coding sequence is TGCAGCGTTGCCGCTGGGGGGGCGACAGGGGCCTCCGAGCAGTACTTC. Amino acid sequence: CSVAAGGATGASEQYF.

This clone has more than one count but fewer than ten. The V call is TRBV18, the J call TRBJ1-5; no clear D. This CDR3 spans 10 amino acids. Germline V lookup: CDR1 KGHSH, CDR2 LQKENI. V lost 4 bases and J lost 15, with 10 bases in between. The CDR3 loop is CASSRTPRHF. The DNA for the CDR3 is TGTGCCAGCTCACGAACCCCTCGGCATTTT. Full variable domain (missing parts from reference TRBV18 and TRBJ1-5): NAGVMQNPRHLVRRRGQEARLRCSPMKGHSHVYWYRQLPEEGLKFMVYLQKENIIDESGMPKERFSAEFPKEGPSILRIQQVVRGDSAAYFCASSRTPRHFGDGTRLSIL.

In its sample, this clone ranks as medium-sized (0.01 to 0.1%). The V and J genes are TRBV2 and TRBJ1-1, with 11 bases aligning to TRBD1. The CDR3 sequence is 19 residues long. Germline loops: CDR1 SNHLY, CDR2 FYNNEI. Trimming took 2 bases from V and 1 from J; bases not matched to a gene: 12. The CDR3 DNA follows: TGTGCCAGCAGTGAAACCGGGACAGGGGGTCGAAACGGGAACACTGAAGCTTTCTTT. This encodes CASSETGTGGRNGNTEAFF.

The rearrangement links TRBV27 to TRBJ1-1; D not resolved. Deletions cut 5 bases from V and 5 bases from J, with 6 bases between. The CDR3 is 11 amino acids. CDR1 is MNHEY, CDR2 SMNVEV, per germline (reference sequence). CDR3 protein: CASSGPTEAFF. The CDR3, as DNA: TGTGCCAGCAGTGGACCAACTGAAGCTTTCTTT.

CDR3 region: CASSQDRGGGPGEQFF. The DNA for the CDR3 is TGCGCCAGCAGCCAAGATCGAGGGGGGGGGCCGGGTGAGCAGTTCTTC. V gene TRBV4-1 combines with J gene TRBJ2-1, with D possibly being TRBD2 (7 bases). Germline assignment: CDR1 MGHRA and CDR2 YSYEKL. V was trimmed by 0 bases and J by 9 bases, leaving 18 bases between them. The CDR3 extends over 16 amino acids.

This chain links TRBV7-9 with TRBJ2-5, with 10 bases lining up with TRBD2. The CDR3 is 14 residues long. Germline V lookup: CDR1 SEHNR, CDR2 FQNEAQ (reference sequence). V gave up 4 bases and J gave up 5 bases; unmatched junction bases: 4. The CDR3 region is CASSSSGGSETQYF. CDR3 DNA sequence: TGTGCCAGCAGCTCTAGCGGGGGTTCTGAGACCCAGTACTTC. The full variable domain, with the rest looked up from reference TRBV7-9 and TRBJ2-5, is DTGVSQNPRHKITKRGQNVTFRCDPISEHNRLYWYRQTLGQGPEFLTYFQNEAQLEKSRLLSDRFSAERPKGSFSTLEIQRTEQGDSAMYLCASSSSGGSETQYFGPGTRLLVL.

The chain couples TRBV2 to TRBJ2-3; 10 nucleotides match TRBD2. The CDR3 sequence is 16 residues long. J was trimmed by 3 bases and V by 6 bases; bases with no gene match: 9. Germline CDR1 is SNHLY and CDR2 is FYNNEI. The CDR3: CASSEGTSVLTDTQYF. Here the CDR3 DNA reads TGTGCCAGCAGCGAGGGGACTAGCGTGTTGACAGATACGCAGTATTTT.

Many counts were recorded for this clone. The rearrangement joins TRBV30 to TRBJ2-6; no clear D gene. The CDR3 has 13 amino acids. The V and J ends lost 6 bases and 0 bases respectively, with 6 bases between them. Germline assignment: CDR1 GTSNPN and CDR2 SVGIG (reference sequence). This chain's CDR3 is CACWSSGANVLTF. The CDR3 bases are TGTGCCTGCTGGTCCTCTGGGGCCAACGTCCTGACTTTC.

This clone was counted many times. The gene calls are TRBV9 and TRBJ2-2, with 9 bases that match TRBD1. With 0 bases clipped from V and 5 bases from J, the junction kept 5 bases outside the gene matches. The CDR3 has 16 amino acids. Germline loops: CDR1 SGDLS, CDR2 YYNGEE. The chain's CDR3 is CASSVADRGGTGELFF. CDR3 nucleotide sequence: TGTGCCAGCAGCGTAGCGGACAGGGGCGGAACCGGGGAGCTGTTTTTT.

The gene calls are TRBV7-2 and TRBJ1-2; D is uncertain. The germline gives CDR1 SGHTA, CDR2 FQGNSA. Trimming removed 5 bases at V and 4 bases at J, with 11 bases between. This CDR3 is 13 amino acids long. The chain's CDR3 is CASSQLGLYGYTF. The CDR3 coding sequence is TGTGCCAGCAGCCAACTGGGTCTCTATGGCTACACCTTC.

The CDR3 is CASSARKMNTEAFF. CDR3 DNA sequence: TGTGCCAGCAGCGCCAGGAAAATGAACACTGAAGCTTTCTTT. J is TRBJ1-1 and V is TRBV7-8; D is unresolved. The CDR3 totals 14 residues. Germline CDR1 SGHVS, CDR2 FQNEAQ. With 5 bases removed from V and 0 bases from J, the gap between germline ends came to 10 bases.

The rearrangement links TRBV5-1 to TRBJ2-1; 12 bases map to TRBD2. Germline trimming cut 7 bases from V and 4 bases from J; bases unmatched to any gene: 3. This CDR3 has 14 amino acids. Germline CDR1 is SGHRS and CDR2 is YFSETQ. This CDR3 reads CASATSGGYNEQFF. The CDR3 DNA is TGCGCCAGCGCGACTAGCGGGGGATACAATGAGCAGTTCTTC.

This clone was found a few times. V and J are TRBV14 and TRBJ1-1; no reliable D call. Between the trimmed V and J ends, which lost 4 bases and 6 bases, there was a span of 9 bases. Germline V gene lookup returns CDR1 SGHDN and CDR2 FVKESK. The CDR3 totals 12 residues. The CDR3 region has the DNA TGTGCCAGCAGCCTCGGCCCCTCTGAAGCTTTCTTT. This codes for CASSLGPSEAFF.